The T cell receptor (beta chain) under discussion was sequenced for a study of PD-1 blockade in classical Hodgkin lymphoma. The time point was: cycle 4 day 1 (C4D1), after about 6 weeks of nivolumab. After autologous stem cell transplantation all patients relapsed, and prior brentuximab vedotin exposure differed between cohorts. Thawed PBMCs were the source of CD4+ T cells, purified by magnetic negative selection. Sequenced by immunoSEQ multiplex PCR; TCRdb stores in-frame clones only, minus some. The table records roughly 30,000 clones, roughly four fifths of them present only once. The ends were cut back, 6 bases at V and 2 bases at J, with 11 bases in the middle. Germline CDR1 reads MDHEN; CDR2 reads SYDVKM. The CDR3 runs 14 residues.

This chain joins TRBV28 and TRBJ1-5, with D tentatively TRBD1 (5 bases). The sequences come from CD4+ T cells from blood, collected before the fourth cycle of nivolumab. The sequence was collected from a human donor with classical Hodgkin lymphoma. In DNA, the CDR3 is TGTGCCAGCAGCCTCGGGACTCGCAATCAGCCCCAGCATTTT. As protein: CASSLGTRNQPQHF.